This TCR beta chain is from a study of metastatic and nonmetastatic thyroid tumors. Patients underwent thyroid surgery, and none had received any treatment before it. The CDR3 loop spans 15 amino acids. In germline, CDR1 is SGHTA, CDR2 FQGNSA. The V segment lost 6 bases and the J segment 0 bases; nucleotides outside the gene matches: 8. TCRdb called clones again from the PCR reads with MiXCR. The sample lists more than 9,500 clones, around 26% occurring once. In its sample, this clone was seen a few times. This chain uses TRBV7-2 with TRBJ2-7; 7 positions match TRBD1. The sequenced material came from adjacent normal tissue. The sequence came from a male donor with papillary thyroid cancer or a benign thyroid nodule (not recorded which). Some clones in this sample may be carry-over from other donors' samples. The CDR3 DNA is TGTGCCAGCAGTCAAGACAGGGCCAGCTCCTACGAGCAGTACTTC. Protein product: CASSQDRASSYEQYF.